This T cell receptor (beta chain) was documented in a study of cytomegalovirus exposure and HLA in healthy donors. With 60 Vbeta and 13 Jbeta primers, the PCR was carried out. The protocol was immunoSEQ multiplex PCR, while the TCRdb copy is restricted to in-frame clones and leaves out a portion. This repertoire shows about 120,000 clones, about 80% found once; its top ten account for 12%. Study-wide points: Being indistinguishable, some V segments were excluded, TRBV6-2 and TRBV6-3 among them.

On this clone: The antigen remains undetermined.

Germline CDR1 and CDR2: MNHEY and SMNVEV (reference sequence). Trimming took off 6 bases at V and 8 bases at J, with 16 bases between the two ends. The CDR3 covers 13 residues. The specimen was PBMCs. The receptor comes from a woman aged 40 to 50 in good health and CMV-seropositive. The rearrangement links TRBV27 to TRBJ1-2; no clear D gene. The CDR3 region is CASRRSLVGGYTF. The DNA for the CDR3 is TGTGCCAGCAGGAGGTCCCTGGTAGGAGGCTACACCTTC.